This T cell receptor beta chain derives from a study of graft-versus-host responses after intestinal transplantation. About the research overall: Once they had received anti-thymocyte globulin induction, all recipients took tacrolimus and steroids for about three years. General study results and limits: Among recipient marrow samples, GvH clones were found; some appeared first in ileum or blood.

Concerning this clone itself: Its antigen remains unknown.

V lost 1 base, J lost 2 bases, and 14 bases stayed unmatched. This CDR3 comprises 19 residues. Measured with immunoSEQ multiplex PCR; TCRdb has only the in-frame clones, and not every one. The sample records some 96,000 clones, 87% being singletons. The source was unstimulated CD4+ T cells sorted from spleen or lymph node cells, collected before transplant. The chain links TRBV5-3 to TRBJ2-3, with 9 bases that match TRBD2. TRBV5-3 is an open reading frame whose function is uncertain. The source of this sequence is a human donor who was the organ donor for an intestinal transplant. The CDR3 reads CARSLTVRTTSGDTDTQYF. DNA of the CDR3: TGTGCCAGAAGCTTGACCGTCCGAACGACTAGCGGAGACACAGATACGCAGTATTTT.